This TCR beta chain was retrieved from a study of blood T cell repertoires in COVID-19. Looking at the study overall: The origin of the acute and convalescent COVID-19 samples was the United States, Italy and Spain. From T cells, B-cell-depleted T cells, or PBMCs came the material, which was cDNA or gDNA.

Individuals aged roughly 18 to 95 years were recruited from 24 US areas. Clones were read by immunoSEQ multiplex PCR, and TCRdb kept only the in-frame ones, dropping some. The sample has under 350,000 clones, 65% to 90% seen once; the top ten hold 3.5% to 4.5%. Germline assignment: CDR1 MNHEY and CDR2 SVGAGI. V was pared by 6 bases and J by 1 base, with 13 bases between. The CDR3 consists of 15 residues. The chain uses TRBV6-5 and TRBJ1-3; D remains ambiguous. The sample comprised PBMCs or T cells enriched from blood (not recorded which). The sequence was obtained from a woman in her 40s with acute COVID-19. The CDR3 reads CASRAGLGSGNTIYF. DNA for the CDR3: TGTGCCAGCAGAGCCGGACTTGGGTCTGGAAACACCATATATTTT.